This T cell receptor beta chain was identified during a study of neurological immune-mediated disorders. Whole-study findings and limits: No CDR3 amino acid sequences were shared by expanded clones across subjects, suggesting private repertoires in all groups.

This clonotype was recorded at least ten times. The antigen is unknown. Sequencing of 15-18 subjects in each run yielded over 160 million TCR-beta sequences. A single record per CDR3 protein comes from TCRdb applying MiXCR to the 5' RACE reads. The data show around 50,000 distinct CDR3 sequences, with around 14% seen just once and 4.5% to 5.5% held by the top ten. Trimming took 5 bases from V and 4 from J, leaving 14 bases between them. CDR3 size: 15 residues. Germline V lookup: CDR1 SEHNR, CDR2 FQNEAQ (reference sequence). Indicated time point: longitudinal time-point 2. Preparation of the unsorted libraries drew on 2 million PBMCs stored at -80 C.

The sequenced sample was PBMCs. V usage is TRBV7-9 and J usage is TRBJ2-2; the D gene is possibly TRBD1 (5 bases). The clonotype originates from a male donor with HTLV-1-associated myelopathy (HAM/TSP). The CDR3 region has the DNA TGTGCCAGCAGCCTGACACAGGCCCCCACCGGGGAGCTGTTTTTT. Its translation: CASSLTQAPTGELFF. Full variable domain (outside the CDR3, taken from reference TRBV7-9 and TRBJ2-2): DTGVSQNPRHKITKRGQNVTFRCDPISEHNRLYWYRQTLGQGPEFLTYFQNEAQLEKSRLLSDRFSAERPKGSFSTLEIQRTEQGDSAMYLCASSLTQAPTGELFFGEGSRLTVL.